These 26 T cell receptor beta chains share one sample of origin, sequenced in a study of cytomegalovirus exposure and HLA in healthy donors. The assay was immunoSEQ multiplex PCR, and TCRdb's table has in-frame clones only and misses some. The top ten clones hold 15% to 20% of a sample with fewer than 200,000 clones, around 85% of them seen once. Sequencing input: PBMCs. The receptors were sampled from a man aged 18-30 years in good health and CMV-seropositive.

Points on this clone: An end of the junction differs from the germline gene, which may be a read error. The chain joins TRBV28 to TRBJ2-7, with D perhaps TRBD2 (5 bases). This CDR3 is built from 15 residues. CDR1 MDHEN and CDR2 SYDVKM come from the germline V gene. The CDR3 spells CASSADYVSDKIEDF. The DNA of the CDR3 is TGTGCCAGCAGTGCCGACTACGTGTCTGATAAGATTGAGGACTTC.

V gene TRBV15 combines with J gene TRBJ2-1; TRBD1 agrees at 9 bases. The germline CDR1 and CDR2 sequences are LNHNV and YYDKDF (reference sequence). There are 14 residues in the CDR3. Trimming removed 5 bases from V and 8 bases from J; junction bases left unmatched: 7. DNA for the CDR3: TGTGCCACCAGCGGGAGGACAGGGGATGATGAGCAGTTCTTC. It specifies CATSGRTGDDEQFF.

The chain recombines TRBV6-6 with TRBJ2-2; TRBD1 matches 9 bases. This CDR3 has 16 amino acids. Germline assignment: CDR1 MNHNY and CDR2 SVGAGI (reference sequence). V lost 6 bases, J lost 4 bases, and 9 bases stayed unmatched. The CDR3 coding sequence is TGTGCCAGCAGCCTCAGCCCGGGACAGGGCACCGGGGAGCTGTTTTTT. Its translation: CASSLSPGQGTGELFF.

This rearrangement joins TRBV10-2 to TRBJ2-3, with 8 bases aligning to TRBD2. This CDR3 spans 13 amino acids. Germline V lookup: CDR1 WSHSY, CDR2 SAAADI. V trimming: 7 bases; J trimming: 5 bases; junction bases outside the gene matches: 5. This CDR3 reads CASTGGALDTQYF. The CDR3 coding sequence is TGCGCCAGCACCGGGGGGGCATTAGATACGCAGTATTTT.

The chain couples TRBV4-1 to TRBJ1-1; D call uncertain. Germline V CDR1 and CDR2: MGHRA, YSYEKL. Trimming stripped 4 bases from V and 1 base from J, with 13 bases between. The CDR3 is 15 amino acids. The CDR3: CASSPTGGGNTEAFF. The CDR3 DNA sequence: TGCGCCAGCAGCCCCACCGGAGGAGGGAACACTGAAGCTTTCTTT.

V gene TRBV6-1 combines with J gene TRBJ2-1, with D possibly being TRBD1 (5 bases). The CDR3 runs to 13 residues. Germline loops: CDR1 MNHNS, CDR2 SASEGT. Trimming removed 3 bases from V and 12 bases from J, with 15 bases in between. The CDR3 protein is CASSEFVSTGQFF. The DNA for the CDR3 is TGTGCCAGCAGTGAGTTCGTCAGCACAGGGCAGTTCTTC.

V and J are TRBV2 and TRBJ2-1, with TRBD2 identical over 12 bases. After removal of 7 bases from V and 10 bases from J, the junction contained 8 bases not matched to a gene. CDR1 and CDR2 (germline): SNHLY, FYNNEI. The CDR3 totals 14 residues. The CDR3 DNA sequence: TGTGCCAGCAACCGACTAGCGGGAGCCCCAGAGCAGTTCTTC. This codes for CASNRLAGAPEQFF. Full variable domain (rest looked up from reference TRBV2 and TRBJ2-1): EPEVTQTPSHQVTQMGQEVILRCVPISNHLYFYWYRQILGQKVEFLVSFYNNEISEKSEIFDDQFSVERPDGSNFTLKIRSTKLEDSAMYFCASNRLAGAPEQFFGPGTRLTVL.

The chain uses TRBV5-1 and TRBJ2-5, with TRBD2 matching 10 bases. Germline CDR1 and CDR2: SGHRS and YFSETQ. CDR3 size: 15 residues. The V gene end was trimmed by 4 bases and the J gene end by 1 base; junction bases not matched to a gene: 4. The CDR3 nucleotides read TGCGCCAGCAGCGGGGGACTAGCGATCCAAGAGACCCAGTACTTC. Protein sequence: CASSGGLAIQETQYF.

This CDR3 is CASSPWTSGSYNEQFF. The CDR3 DNA reads TGTGCCAGCTCACCCTGGACTAGCGGCTCCTACAATGAGCAGTTCTTC. The J gene is TRBJ2-1, the V gene TRBV18; 10 bases match TRBD2. V lost 3 bases, J lost 0 bases, and 2 bases stayed unmatched. The CDR3 covers 16 residues. Per germline, CDR1 KGHSH and CDR2 LQKENI.

The V and J genes are TRBV5-1 and TRBJ2-7; 8 bases map to TRBD1. The CDR3 totals 14 residues. Germline values: CDR1 SGHRS, CDR2 YFSETQ. Trimming took 2 bases from V and 2 from J; bases not matched to a gene: 3. As DNA, the CDR3 is TGCGCCAGCAGCTTTGGGACAGGCCCCTACGAGCAGTACTTC. Translated, it gives CASSFGTGPYEQYF. Full variable domain (missing parts from reference TRBV5-1 and TRBJ2-7): KAGVTQTPRYLIKTRGQQVTLSCSPISGHRSVSWYQQTPGQGLQFLFEYFSETQRNKGNFPGRFSGRQFSNSRSEMNVSTLELGDSALYLCASSFGTGPYEQYFGPGTRLTVT.

This clone was recorded once. This chain joins TRBV9 and TRBJ1-2; D is ambiguous. Trimming took 1 base from V and 6 from J, leaving 16 bases between them. The germline gives CDR1 SGDLS, CDR2 YYNGEE. This CDR3 has 15 amino acids. The CDR3 reads CASSVTLVGVDGYTF. The CDR3 DNA is TGTGCCAGCAGCGTAACCCTGGTCGGGGTGGATGGCTACACCTTC.

J is TRBJ2-7 and V is TRBV5-6; 10 bases are a match to TRBD2. CDR1 SGHDT and CDR2 YYEEEE come from the germline V gene. The trim removed 4 bases at V and 7 bases at J, leaving 11 bases unmatched. CDR3 size: 15 residues. The CDR3 sequence is CASSKTGTSVREQYF. The DNA of the CDR3 is TGTGCCAGCAGCAAAACCGGGACTAGCGTTCGAGAGCAGTACTTC.

The chain is built from TRBV14 and TRBJ2-6, with D possibly matching TRBD2 (5 bases). Germline CDR1 is SGHDN and CDR2 is FVKESK. The CDR3 runs 15 residues. V dropped 5 bases and J dropped 0 bases, with 8 bases sitting between them. The CDR3 DNA is TGTGCCAGCAGCTCTCGGGGCTCTGGGGCCAACGTCCTGACTTTC. The encoded protein is CASSSRGSGANVLTF.

This chain uses TRBV19 with TRBJ1-1, with D tentatively TRBD1 (5 bases). The length of the CDR3 is 13 residues. Germline values: CDR1 LNHDA, CDR2 SQIVND (reference sequence). V lost 3 bases, J lost 3 bases, and 8 bases lay in between. For the CDR3, the DNA is TGTGCCAGTAGTATCAAAGGGGACACTGAAGCTTTCTTT. Protein: CASSIKGDTEAFF.

The genes are TRBV2 and TRBJ2-1, with 11 bases identical to TRBD1. This CDR3 contains 15 residues. The germline V gene encodes CDR1 SNHLY and CDR2 FYNNEI. Trimming cost V 7 bases and J 5 bases; bases outside gene matches: 7. The CDR3 spells CASMTGQGANNEQFF. The CDR3 DNA follows: TGTGCCAGCATGACCGGACAGGGGGCGAACAATGAGCAGTTCTTC.

This chain joins TRBV5-6 and TRBJ2-7, with TRBD1 matching over 9 bases. This CDR3 has 16 residues. V dropped 4 bases and J dropped 4; count of bases not matched to a gene: 12. CDR1 and CDR2 from the germline V gene are SGHDT and YYEEEE. The DNA for the CDR3 is TGTGCCAGCAGCGCTCTCGACAGGGGGAGCCAGTACGAGCAGTACTTC. Translating it yields CASSALDRGSQYEQYF.

V and J are TRBV6-1 and TRBJ2-5, with 9 bases that match TRBD1. The CDR3 length is 15 residues. In germline, CDR1 is MNHNS, CDR2 SASEGT. V gave up 2 bases and J gave up 5 bases; unmatched junction bases: 6. CDR3 DNA sequence: TGTGCCAGCAGTGAATGGGACAGGGCAACGGAGACCCAGTACTTC. Translation: CASSEWDRATETQYF.

V usage is TRBV2 and J usage is TRBJ2-7; 8 bases fit TRBD2. The CDR3 is 13 amino acids. V trimming: 7 bases; J trimming: 2 bases; junction bases outside the gene matches: 4. CDR1 and CDR2 (germline): SNHLY, FYNNEI. CDR3 residues: CASNAGGPYEQYF. In DNA, the CDR3 is TGTGCCAGCAACGCGGGGGGTCCCTACGAGCAGTACTTC.

CDR3 sequence: CAWEMIGGAGGYTF. The CDR3 DNA reads as TGTGCCTGGGAAATGATCGGTGGAGCGGGCGGCTACACCTTC. The chain uses TRBV30 and TRBJ1-2; no definite D call. Germline V gene lookup returns CDR1 GTSNPN and CDR2 SVGIG (reference sequence). V lost 5 bases and J lost 8, with 21 bases in between. The CDR3 runs 14 residues.

The genes are TRBV9 and TRBJ2-2; D not resolved. V gave up 5 bases and J gave up 7 bases, with 12 bases separating them. CDR1 is SGDLS, CDR2 YYNGEE, per germline. The CDR3 loop spans 13 amino acids. The CDR3 bases are TGTGCCAGCAGGCCGCATAGTAGCGGGGAGCTGTTTTTT. This encodes CASRPHSSGELFF.

This clone came up once. The chain uses TRBV30 and TRBJ2-7; 11 positions agree with TRBD2. The J segment lost 1 base and the V segment lost 0 bases, leaving 2 bases of the junction unmatched. Germline CDR1 GTSNPN, CDR2 SVGIG (reference sequence). The CDR3 contains 15 residues. CDR3 coding DNA: TGTGCCTGGAGTGTACTAGCGGGAGTATCCTACGAGCAGTACTTC. Its translation is CAWSVLAGVSYEQYF.

The chain has TRBV5-1 and TRBJ2-2, with 9 bases identical to TRBD2. Per the germline V gene, CDR1 is SGHRS and CDR2 is YFSETQ. The ends lost 5 bases at V and 5 bases at J; junction bases unmatched: 4. The CDR3 has 14 residues. CDR3 loop: CASRREGRTGELFF. Written as DNA, the CDR3 is TGCGCCAGCAGGCGGGAGGGCCGAACCGGGGAGCTGTTTTTT.

The rearrangement joins TRBV27 to TRBJ2-7, with 7 bases fitting TRBD1. V was clipped by 5 bases and J by 1 base; unmatched bases: 8. CDR3 size: 15 residues. Germline V gene lookup returns CDR1 MNHEY and CDR2 SMNVEV (reference sequence). CDR3 in DNA: TGTGCCAGCAGTCCCAGGACAGGTTTTTCCTACGAGCAGTACTTC. Translating it yields CASSPRTGFSYEQYF.

The chain has TRBV18 and TRBJ2-7; 7 nucleotides match TRBD1. V lost 4 bases to trimming and J lost 1 base; unmatched junction nucleotides: 7. The V gene's germline CDR1 is KGHSH and CDR2 LQKENI. This CDR3 spans 15 amino acids. The CDR3 sequence: CASSLSGQRSYEQYF. The CDR3 DNA sequence: TGTGCCAGCTCACTTTCGGGACAGAGGTCCTACGAGCAGTACTTC.

V is TRBV19 and J is TRBJ2-1, with a weak D call TRBD2 (6 bases). V was cut by 3 bases and J by 4 bases, with 13 bases left in between. The CDR3 is made up of 15 amino acids. The V gene's germline CDR1 is LNHDA and CDR2 SQIVND (reference sequence). The CDR3 DNA reads TGTGCCAGTAGTATTCGGGAGTCGGGGTACAATGAGCAGTTCTTC. This encodes CASSIRESGYNEQFF.

This clone was found a few times. Given the absence of the conserved phenylalanine or tryptophan at the CDR3 end, a read error is likely. The DNA is left out, because the CDR3 cannot be placed on it with certainty; the CDR3 is given as TCRdb lists it. This chain connects TRBV20-1 to TRBJ1-6; no DNA check was done on the table's D call, TRBD1. The CDR3 is made up of 10 amino acids, end residues included. The germline V gene has CDR1 DFQATT and CDR2 SNEGSKA (reference sequence). CDR3 sequence reads: CSARAPRHHK.